Each of the 12 T cell receptor beta chains below was sequenced from the same sample in a study of blood T cell repertoires in COVID-19. Libraries were prepared by immunoSEQ multiplex PCR; TCRdb keeps only in-frame clonotypes and omits some of them. This table holds approximately 270,000 clones, about nine tenths found once. The source material was peripheral blood. The receptor source for this set is a man between 50 and 59 years old with acute or convalescent COVID-19.

The chain recombines TRBV6-5 with TRBJ1-1; 7 bases match TRBD1. The CDR3 runs to 14 residues. Germline V gene data show CDR1 as MNHEY and CDR2 as SVGAGI. After removal of 8 bases from V and 6 bases from J, the junction contained 12 bases not matched to a gene. CDR3 loop: CASGPSQGVPEAFF. The CDR3 DNA sequence: TGTGCCAGCGGCCCTTCTCAGGGGGTTCCTGAAGCTTTCTTT.

The count of this clone is one. The chain combines TRBV15 with TRBJ2-5; 7 bases fit TRBD1. CDR3 length: 14 residues. Germline trimming cut 0 bases from V and 5 bases from J; bases unmatched to any gene: 3. Per germline, CDR1 LNHNV and CDR2 YYDKDF (reference sequence). CDR3 nucleotide sequence: TGTGCCACCAGCAGAGAAACAGGGGTCGAGACCCAGTACTTC. Encoded protein: CATSRETGVETQYF.

V gene TRBV7-9 combines with J gene TRBJ2-5; 7 nucleotides match TRBD1. After removal of 5 bases from V and 6 bases from J, the junction contained 12 bases not matched to a gene. The V gene's germline CDR1 is SEHNR and CDR2 FQNEAQ (reference sequence). This CDR3 contains 15 residues. CDR3 loop: CASSEPGQPGKTQYF. The CDR3 bases are TGTGCCAGCAGCGAACCGGGACAGCCAGGGAAGACCCAGTACTTC.

The chain couples TRBV4-1 to TRBJ1-2; 7 nucleotides agree with TRBD1. Germline CDR1 is MGHRA and CDR2 is YSYEKL. Losses at the gene ends were 5 bases for V and 5 bases for J; bases not matched to a gene: 2. This CDR3 comprises 12 residues. CDR3 sequence (DNA): TGCGCCAGCAGCGACAGGGAGTATGGCTACACCTTC. This gives the protein CASSDREYGYTF.

The chain combines TRBV30 with TRBJ2-7; 7 bases line up with TRBD2. Germline V gives CDR1 GTSNPN, CDR2 SVGIG (reference sequence). The CDR3 extends over 12 amino acids. After removal of 2 bases from V and 3 bases from J, the junction contained 1 base not matched to a gene. The CDR3 is CAWSPSGYEQYF. In nucleotides, the CDR3 is TGTGCCTGGAGTCCTAGCGGCTACGAGCAGTACTTC.

Points on this clone: An end of the junction does not agree with germline; a read error may underlie this. The chain is built from TRBV11-2 and TRBJ2-1, with a weak D call TRBD2 (6 bases). Germline V gene data show CDR1 as SGHAT and CDR2 as FQNNGV. The CDR3 is made up of 12 amino acids. The CDR3 coding sequence is TGTGCCAGCAGCTTAGTGGGGGACTCCCTTATCTTC. Translated, it gives CASSLVGDSLIF.

V usage is TRBV25-1 and J usage is TRBJ1-2, with a tentative D call TRBD1 (5 bases). The V and J ends lost 4 bases and 3 bases respectively, with 9 bases between them. This CDR3 has 13 amino acids. Germline CDR1 reads MGHDK; CDR2 reads SYGVNS. CDR3: CASSASGDYGYTF. CDR3 coding DNA: TGTGCCAGCAGTGCGTCGGGGGACTATGGCTACACCTTC.

The V call is TRBV14, the J call TRBJ1-1; the D gene is possibly TRBD1 (5 bases). V lost 3 bases to trimming and J lost 5 bases, with 10 bases between them. The V gene's germline CDR1 is SGHDN and CDR2 FVKESK. The CDR3 is 13 residues long. The CDR3 DNA reads TGTGCCAGCAGCCAGCTGACAGAGACTGAAGCTTTCTTT. This encodes CASSQLTETEAFF. Complete variable domain (other parts from reference TRBV14 and TRBJ1-1): EAGVTQFPSHSVIEKGQTVTLRCDPISGHDNLYWYRRVMGKEIKFLLHFVKESKQDESGMPNNRFLAERTGGTYSTLKVQPAELEDSGVYFCASSQLTETEAFFGQGTRLTVV.

This rearrangement joins TRBV4-1 to TRBJ1-4; TRBD1 aligns across 7 bases. The germline V gene has CDR1 MGHRA and CDR2 YSYEKL. The V and J ends lost 0 bases and 6 bases, in that order; junction bases with no gene match: 7. The CDR3 length is 16 residues. The chain's CDR3 is CASSQERQGGDEKLFF. In DNA, the CDR3 is TGCGCCAGCAGCCAAGAACGACAGGGTGGGGATGAAAAACTGTTTTTT.

This clone occurred once. The chain joins TRBV7-9 to TRBJ2-2; TRBD1 is a possible D gene (6 bases). V shed 9 bases and J shed 7 bases, with 24 bases lying between them. The length of the CDR3 is 16 residues. CDR1 SEHNR and CDR2 FQNEAQ come from the germline V gene (reference sequence). CDR3 residues: CARGDTARGSGGELFF. DNA of the CDR3: TGTGCCAGGGGTGATACCGCGAGGGGGTCTGGCGGGGAGCTGTTTTTT. The full variable domain, in which reference TRBV7-9 and TRBJ2-2 provide the parts outside the CDR3, is DTGVSQNPRHKITKRGQNVTFRCDPISEHNRLYWYRQTLGQGPEFLTYFQNEAQLEKSRLLSDRFSAERPKGSFSTLEIQRTEQGDSAMYLCARGDTARGSGGELFFGEGSRLTVL.

This clone is a singleton in its sample. The chain couples TRBV7-6 to TRBJ2-7; 8 bases are shared with TRBD2. CDR1 and CDR2 (germline): SGHVS, FNYEAQ. Trimming at V came to 1 base and at J to 3 bases, leaving 11 bases not matched to a gene. The CDR3 extends over 17 amino acids. In DNA, the CDR3 is TGTGCCAGCAGCTTAGTGAGGGCGGGGGGCCTTCTCTACGAGCAGTACTTC. Translation: CASSLVRAGGLLYEQYF.

J is TRBJ1-2 and V is TRBV6-5; 8 bases agree with TRBD1. Germline CDR1 reads MNHEY; CDR2 reads SVGAGI. This CDR3 comprises 14 residues. Trimming removed 8 bases from V and 0 bases from J; junction bases left unmatched: 5. The CDR3 region is CASGWGQANYGYTF. CDR3 DNA: TGTGCCAGCGGATGGGGACAGGCTAACTATGGCTACACCTTC.